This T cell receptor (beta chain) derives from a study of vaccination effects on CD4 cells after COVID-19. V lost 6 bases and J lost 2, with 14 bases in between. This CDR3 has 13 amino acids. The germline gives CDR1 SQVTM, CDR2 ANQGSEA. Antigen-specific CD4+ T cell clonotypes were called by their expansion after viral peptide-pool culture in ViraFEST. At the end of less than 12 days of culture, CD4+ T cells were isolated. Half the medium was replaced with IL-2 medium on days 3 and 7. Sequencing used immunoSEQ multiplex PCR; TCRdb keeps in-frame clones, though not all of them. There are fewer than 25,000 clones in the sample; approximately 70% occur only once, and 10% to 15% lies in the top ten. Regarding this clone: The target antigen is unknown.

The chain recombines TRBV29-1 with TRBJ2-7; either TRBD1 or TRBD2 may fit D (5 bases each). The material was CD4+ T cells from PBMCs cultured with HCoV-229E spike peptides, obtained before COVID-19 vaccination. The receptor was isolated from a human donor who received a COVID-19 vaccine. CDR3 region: CSVLPGRTYEQYF. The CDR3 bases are TGCAGCGTCTTACCGGGACGAACCTACGAGCAGTACTTC.